This entry lists 4 T cell receptor beta chains sequenced from one sample in a study of blood T cells in healthy people across ages. A sample-barcoded 5' primer and a J-beta primer mix were used in a second PCR of roughly 7 to 11 cycles. MiXCR, run by TCRdb on the 5' RACE reads, gives a single entry per CDR3 protein. This table holds 1.5 million to 2 million distinct CDR3 sequences, approximately 28% found once. The sequenced sample was blood. These receptors came from a woman aged 25 to 39 in good health.

In its sample, this clonotype was seen once. This may be a read error: a much more frequent sequence differs by one nucleotide. V gene TRBV18 combines with J gene TRBJ2-5; the D is unclear. The germline V gene has CDR1 KGHSH and CDR2 LQKENI. The CDR3 totals 13 residues. CDR3 coding DNA: TGTGCCAGCCCACCAAATGGACAAGAGACCCAGTACTTC. As protein: CASPPNGQETQYF.

This clonotype turned up a few times. The chain combines TRBV7-9 with TRBJ2-1, with 8 bases fitting TRBD2. The CDR3 totals 15 residues. The junction had 8 bases not matched to a gene; V was cut back by 5 bases and J by 5 bases. Germline assignment: CDR1 SEHNR and CDR2 FQNEAQ (reference sequence). CDR3 in DNA: TGTGCCAGCAGCCCGAGAGCGGGGGAGCACAATGAGCAGTTCTTC. It encodes CASSPRAGEHNEQFF.

J is TRBJ2-2 and V is TRBV5-1, with unresolved D. Per germline, CDR1 SGHRS and CDR2 YFSETQ. The length of the CDR3 is 12 residues. Trimming shortened V by 7 bases and J by 3 bases, and 7 bases separated the two germline ends. CDR3 bases: TGCGCCAGCCGAGAGGACACCGGGGAGCTGTTTTTT. It codes for CASREDTGELFF.

With regard to this clonotype: Germline is not matched at one junction end, which may reflect a read error. The J gene is TRBJ2-5, the V gene TRBV14; 8 bases fit TRBD1. Germline CDR1 SGHDN, CDR2 FVKESK. This CDR3 contains 15 residues. Written as DNA, the CDR3 is TGTACCAGCAGCCAATCGACAGGGGAACTAGGGACCCAGTACTTC. Its translation: CTSSQSTGELGTQYF.